This section outlines one T cell receptor (beta chain) sequence together with its context. The data derive from a study of cytomegalovirus exposure and HLA in healthy donors. A multiplex PCR was run with 60 Vbeta primers and 13 Jbeta primers. TCRdb's copy holds only in-frame clones and misses some; the assay was immunoSEQ multiplex PCR. The data show under 200,000 clones, with around 77% seen just once and more than 2% held by the top ten. Between the trimmed V and J ends, which lost 8 bases and 2 bases, there was a span of 19 bases. CDR1 and CDR2 from the germline V gene are MNHNS and SASEGT. This CDR3 has 16 amino acids.

The chain links TRBV6-1 to TRBJ1-5, with D perhaps TRBD1 (5 bases). This TCR derives from a man aged 60 to 75 in good health and CMV-seronegative. Sequencing used PBMCs. CDR3 region: CASGVAQGGGNQPQHF. CDR3 DNA sequence: TGTGCCAGCGGTGTGGCTCAGGGTGGTGGCAATCAGCCCCAGCATTTT.